Shown below are 7 T cell receptor beta chains from a single sample sequenced in a study of cytomegalovirus exposure and HLA in healthy donors. The PCR employed 60 Vbeta primers together with 13 Jbeta primers. Clones were read by immunoSEQ multiplex PCR, and TCRdb kept only the in-frame ones, dropping some. The sample holds about 150,000 clones, 72% seen once. The specimen was PBMCs. The receptors were sampled from a man aged 35 to 55 in good health and CMV-seronegative.

As to this clone: Other DNA sequences in this sample translate to the same CDR3. V usage is TRBV19 and J usage is TRBJ2-5; 10 nucleotides agree with TRBD1. CDR1 is LNHDA, CDR2 SQIVND, per germline (reference sequence). This CDR3 contains 13 residues. Germline trimming cut 6 bases from V and 2 bases from J; bases unmatched to any gene: 0. CDR3 DNA sequence: TGTGCCAGTAGGGACAGGGGGCAAGAGACCCAGTACTTC. Amino acids: CASRDRGQETQYF.

This clone has only one observation. This chain connects TRBV7-9 to TRBJ2-1; 11 nucleotides line up with TRBD2. CDR1 is SEHNR and CDR2 is FQNEAQ in the germline V gene (reference sequence). The CDR3 is 15 residues long. V lost 8 bases to trimming and J lost 1 base; unmatched junction nucleotides: 4. The CDR3 sequence is CASLTSGTSYNEQFF. CDR3 in DNA: TGTGCCAGCTTGACTAGCGGGACATCCTACAATGAGCAGTTCTTC.

The gene calls are TRBV4-3 and TRBJ2-7, with 11 bases matching TRBD2. This CDR3 spans 15 amino acids. The germline CDR1 and CDR2 sequences are LGHNA and YSLEER. V lost 3 bases to trimming and J lost 4 bases; unmatched junction nucleotides: 5. Here the CDR3 DNA reads TGCGCCAGCAGCCAGGGGACTAGCGGAGAGTACGAGCAGTACTTC. It encodes CASSQGTSGEYEQYF.

This clone was counted only a few times. V is TRBV4-3 and J is TRBJ2-3, with a possible D match to TRBD1 (5 bases). This CDR3 has 14 residues. Trimming shortened V by 3 bases and J by 4 bases, and 11 bases separated the two germline ends. Germline V gene sequence: CDR1 LGHNA, CDR2 YSLEER. CDR3 nucleotide sequence: TGCGCCAGCAGCCAGGGGCCTCCCTCAGATACGCAGTATTTT. Translation gives CASSQGPPSDTQYF.

This clone has a handful of counts. The chain links TRBV11-2 to TRBJ2-1; 8 bases line up with TRBD2. This CDR3 is built from 16 residues. The J segment lost 2 bases and the V segment lost 3 bases, leaving 6 bases of the junction unmatched. Germline V lookup: CDR1 SGHAT, CDR2 FQNNGV. Here the CDR3 reads CASSFGSGGPYNEQFF. In nucleotides, the CDR3 is TGTGCCAGCAGCTTTGGGTCGGGGGGGCCCTACAATGAGCAGTTCTTC.

V usage is TRBV28 and J usage is TRBJ2-7; D not certain. Germline CDR1 reads MDHEN; CDR2 reads SYDVKM. The CDR3 is made up of 16 amino acids. V lost 7 bases, J lost 0 bases, and 19 bases lay in between. CDR3 nucleotide sequence: TGTGCCAGCACTCTAAGCCCGGCGGTTAGCTCCTACGAGCAGTACTTC. Residues: CASTLSPAVSSYEQYF. Drawing the rest from reference TRBV28 and TRBJ2-7, the complete variable domain is DVKVTQSSRYLVKRTGEKVFLECVQDMDHENMFWYRQDPGLGLRLIYFSYDVKMKEKGDIPEGYSVSREKKERFSLILESASTNQTSMYLCASTLSPAVSSYEQYFGPGTRLTVT.

The chain links TRBV27 to TRBJ1-4; perhaps TRBD1 as D (5 bases). The germline V and J ends were trimmed by 5 bases and 10 bases, with 20 bases remaining between them. Germline CDR1 MNHEY, CDR2 SMNVEV (reference sequence). This CDR3 region has 15 residues. CDR3 amino acids: CASSPNRTPGGKLFF. Here the CDR3 DNA reads TGTGCCAGCAGTCCAAATCGGACCCCGGGGGGAAAACTGTTTTTT.